This TCR beta chain comes out of a study of CD8 T cells in ankylosing spondylitis. One entry per CDR3 protein, called by TCRdb with MiXCR from the 5' RACE reads. The table lists approximately 150,000 distinct CDR3 sequences, 40% to 50% of them singletons. Germline CDR1 MRHNA, CDR2 SNTAGT. Deletions cut 4 bases from V and 6 bases from J, with 13 bases between. The CDR3 runs to 14 residues. The rearrangement uses TRBV6-4 and TRBJ2-1; D remains unclear. Material for sequencing was synovial fluid, either unsorted or a sorted T cell fraction (not recorded which). This clonotype was sampled from a male donor with ankylosing spondylitis. CDR3 region: CASSARPGINEQFF. DNA of the CDR3: TGTGCCAGCAGTGCCCGCCCTGGAATCAATGAGCAGTTCTTC.